The next 9 T cell receptor beta chains were all read from a single sample in a study of cytomegalovirus exposure and HLA in healthy donors. 60 Vbeta and 13 Jbeta primers were used in PCR. Libraries were prepared by immunoSEQ multiplex PCR; TCRdb keeps only in-frame clonotypes and omits some of them. This sample has 95,000 to 110,000 clones, with 60% to 70% found just once. Material: PBMCs. These receptor sequences come from a woman aged 45 to 65 in good health and CMV-seronegative.

This clone was observed a few times. The chain recombines TRBV5-4 with TRBJ2-7; the match to TRBD1 covers 8 bases. The CDR3 length is 15 residues. From germline, CDR1 is SGHNT and CDR2 YYREEE (reference sequence). V trimming: 5 bases; J trimming: 2 bases; junction bases outside the gene matches: 9. The CDR3 DNA is TGTGCCAGCAGAGAAGGGACAGGCTCTACCTACGAGCAGTACTTC. This encodes CASREGTGSTYEQYF.

This clone was counted a few times. The chain uses TRBV5-1 and TRBJ2-1, with D uncertain. From germline, CDR1 is SGHRS and CDR2 YFSETQ. This CDR3 has 14 amino acids. V dropped 2 bases and J dropped 0 bases, with 6 bases sitting between them. CDR3 DNA: TGCGCCAGCAGCTTACAAAGCTCCTACAATGAGCAGTTCTTC. This translates into CASSLQSSYNEQFF.

The genes are TRBV14 and TRBJ2-7, with D perhaps matching TRBD1 (5 bases). The germline V gene has CDR1 SGHDN and CDR2 FVKESK. This CDR3 is 16 amino acids long. Trimming stripped 0 bases from V and 6 bases from J, with 18 bases between. The DNA of the CDR3 is TGTGCCAGCAGCCAAGATAAGGAACAGGCCATCGGCGAGCAGTACTTC. It codes for CASSQDKEQAIGEQYF.

This clone was seen a few times. V and J are TRBV15 and TRBJ1-4; the match to TRBD1 covers 9 bases. V dropped 2 bases and J dropped 8; count of bases not matched to a gene: 9. Germline-derived CDR1 and CDR2 are LNHNV and YYDKDF (reference sequence). The CDR3 sequence is 16 residues long. As DNA, the CDR3 is TGTGCCACCAGCAGATACTCCGGGACAGGGTCCGAAAAACTGTTTTTT. The encoded protein is CATSRYSGTGSEKLFF.

The rearrangement uses TRBV4-3 and TRBJ1-5; tentatively, D is TRBD1 (5 bases). Germline CDR1 LGHNA, CDR2 YSLEER. V lost 6 bases and J lost 0, with 12 bases in between. The CDR3 runs to 15 residues. The CDR3 nucleotides are TGCGCCAGCAGTGTGGGGACTTTTAGCAATCAGCCCCAGCATTTT. Protein: CASSVGTFSNQPQHF.

The chain carries TRBV6-1 and TRBJ2-1; TRBD1 matches 7 bases. V was clipped by 8 bases and J by 8 bases; unmatched bases: 3. Germline V gene data show CDR1 as MNHNS and CDR2 as SASEGT. This CDR3 comprises 11 residues. The CDR3 DNA follows: TGTGCCAGCCACAGGGGTGATGAGCAGTTCTTC. Protein product: CASHRGDEQFF.

The rearrangement uses TRBV9 and TRBJ2-1, with 10 bases identical to TRBD2. Trimming cost V 0 bases and J 7 bases; bases outside gene matches: 7. The CDR3 consists of 16 residues. Germline V gene sequence: CDR1 SGDLS, CDR2 YYNGEE. CDR3 nucleotides: TGTGCCAGCAGCGTAGCTAGCGGGAGACTTACTAATGAGCAGTTCTTC. This sequence encodes CASSVASGRLTNEQFF.

The J gene is TRBJ2-1, the V gene TRBV10-3, with D maybe TRBD2 (7 bases). The CDR3 is made up of 13 amino acids. The V end lost 3 bases, the J end lost 9 bases, and 12 bases lay between the germline ends. Germline CDR1 ENHRY, CDR2 SYGVKD. This CDR3 reads CAISDQGRGEQFF. CDR3 nucleotide sequence: TGTGCCATCAGTGATCAGGGGAGGGGTGAGCAGTTCTTC.

This chain uses TRBV10-2 with TRBJ2-1, with TRBD2 matching 8 bases. Per germline, CDR1 WSHSY and CDR2 SAAADI. V was pared by 0 bases and J by 16 bases, with 17 bases of the junction left unmatched. CDR3 length equals 16 residues. CDR3 in amino acids: CASSESLAGTRPTFFF. The CDR3 DNA sequence: TGCGCCAGCAGTGAGTCGTTAGCCGGGACTAGACCTACTTTTTTCTTC.